The T cell receptor beta chain described here comes from a study of CD8 T cells in ankylosing spondylitis. General study points: Among TCR beta sequences, a motif of eight highly homologous variants appeared characteristic of ankylosing spondylitis blood.

In making TCR beta libraries, quantitative 5'-RACE with molecular barcodes was used. MiXCR, applied by TCRdb to the 5' RACE reads, yields one record per CDR3 protein. This sample has fewer than 250,000 distinct CDR3 sequences; over 9.5% occur once, and the top ten carry about a fifth. The sample holds many counts of this clonotype. Its antigen is undetermined. Looked up from germline, CDR1 is SGHRS and CDR2 is YFSETQ. The CDR3 runs 16 residues. Deletions cut 3 bases from V and 7 bases from J, with 20 bases between. The receptor was isolated from a male donor with ankylosing spondylitis or in good health (not recorded which). The chain joins TRBV5-1 to TRBJ2-1, with D possibly being TRBD1 or TRBD2 (5 bases each). Sequencing was carried out using blood, either unsorted or a sorted T cell fraction (not recorded which). This chain's CDR3 is CASSSAGTRNGNEQFF. The CDR3 DNA reads TGCGCCAGCAGCTCCGCCGGGACCCGGAACGGGAATGAGCAGTTCTTC. The complete variable domain, with remaining parts taken from reference TRBV5-1 and TRBJ2-1, reads KAGVTQTPRYLIKTRGQQVTLSCSPISGHRSVSWYQQTPGQGLQFLFEYFSETQRNKGNFPGRFSGRQFSNSRSEMNVSTLELGDSALYLCASSSAGTRNGNEQFFGPGTRLTVL.